This T cell receptor (beta chain) was identified in a study of blood T cell repertoires in COVID-19. Study overall: COVID-19 samples from acute and convalescent phases originated in the United States, Italy and Spain. Sample material is recorded as cDNA or gDNA derived from T cells, B-cell-depleted T cells, or PBMCs.

In the source study's methods: Amplified reference gene primers provided the basis for estimating nucleated cell counts. Clones were sequenced by immunoSEQ multiplex PCR, and TCRdb holds only the in-frame ones, with some missing. V and J calls and clone size are as listed in that table; D and trimming were resolved from the DNA. In the table there are roughly 250,000 clones, 75% to 90% of which are singletons. The clonotype comes from a man aged 55 to 70 who had recovered from COVID-19. What was sequenced was peripheral blood.

The CDR3 loop is CASSEGEGRGQPQHF. DNA for the CDR3: TGTGCCAGCAGTGAAGGCGAAGGGAGGGGACAGCCCCAGCATTTT. V gene TRBV6-1 combines with J gene TRBJ1-5, with a tentative D call TRBD1 (5 bases). The CDR3 has 15 amino acids. Per the germline V gene, CDR1 is MNHNS and CDR2 is SASEGT. The V end was cut by 1 base, the J end by 7 bases, with 14 bases between.